Shown below are 7 T cell receptor beta chains from a single sample sequenced in a study of T cells in Graves' hyperthyroidism and ophthalmopathy. Amplification of TCR beta CDR3 regions used RNA as the template. HTBI primers were employed in a first-round RT-PCR of the TCR CDR3. TCRdb independently ran MiXCR on the multiplex PCR reads; one entry per CDR3 protein. The sample holds fewer than 650,000 distinct CDR3 sequences, approximately 15% seen once. The sequenced material came from blood. The receptors here all came from a woman aged 30 to 39 with Graves' hyperthyroidism that later progressed to Graves' ophthalmopathy.

The J gene is TRBJ2-7, the V gene TRBV6-5; 9 bases match TRBD2. This CDR3 has 16 amino acids. CDR1 is MNHEY, CDR2 SVGAGI, per germline. J lost 4 bases, V lost 0 bases, and 7 bases had no gene match. CDR3 DNA sequence: TGTGCCAGCAGTTACTCGATGGCGGGAGGGGTGTACGAGCAGTACTTC. As protein: CASSYSMAGGVYEQYF.

On this clonotype: A clone one base away is much larger, so this may be a read error. The CDR3 does not close with the conserved phenylalanine or tryptophan, likely indicating a read error. This chain connects TRBV20-1 to TRBJ2-2; D call uncertain. This CDR3 region has 14 residues. V was shortened by 5 bases and J by 3 bases, with 13 bases between the two germline ends. The V gene's germline CDR1 is DFQATT and CDR2 SNEGSKA (reference sequence). CDR3 sequence (DNA): TGCAGTGCTCCCCCTCGAGTAGACACCGGGGAGCTGTTTCTT. Encoded protein: CSAPPRVDTGELFL.

This clonotype was detected ten times or more. The chain couples TRBV10-3 to TRBJ1-6, with 9 bases that match TRBD1. The CDR3 is 13 residues long. Germline lookup yields CDR1 ENHRY and CDR2 SYGVKD. V lost 6 bases, J lost 10 bases, and 4 bases stayed unmatched. The CDR3 bases are TGTGCCATCAGGGGACAGGGAGAATCACCCCTCCACTTT. Protein sequence: CAIRGQGESPLHF.

This clonotype was counted many times. The chain uses TRBV5-1 and TRBJ2-5, with D possibly matching TRBD1 (6 bases). CDR3 length: 14 amino acids. V was cut by 3 bases and J by 4 bases, with 13 bases left in between. CDR1 and CDR2 (germline): SGHRS, YFSETQ. The CDR3 nucleotides are TGCGCCAGCAGCTCGGACAGAATAGGAGAGACCCAGTACTTC. Its translation: CASSSDRIGETQYF.

This clonotype has a count of ten or more. This chain connects TRBV10-3 to TRBJ2-3; 11 positions agree with TRBD2. The CDR3 is made up of 14 amino acids. Trimming took 2 bases from V and 14 from J; bases not matched to a gene: 9. From germline, CDR1 is ENHRY and CDR2 SYGVKD. The chain's CDR3 is CAISEGTSGDGRYF. The CDR3 coding sequence is TGTGCCATCAGTGAGGGGACTAGCGGAGACGGCCGGTATTTT.

The sample holds a few counts of this clonotype. The chain links TRBV7-2 to TRBJ1-5, with 11 bases lining up with TRBD1. In germline, CDR1 is SGHTA, CDR2 FQGNSA. The CDR3 is 15 amino acids. V lost 5 bases to trimming and J lost 7 bases; unmatched junction nucleotides: 7. The CDR3 here is CASSVPRDRGQPQHF. The DNA of the CDR3 is TGTGCCAGCAGCGTACCCCGGGACAGGGGGCAGCCCCAGCATTTT.

V and J are TRBV19 and TRBJ2-7; TRBD2 matches at 9 bases. The CDR3 consists of 15 residues. Germline loops: CDR1 LNHDA, CDR2 SQIVND (reference sequence). Trimming took 4 bases from V and 6 from J; bases not matched to a gene: 10. The CDR3 here is CASSTLLAGEGEQYF. The CDR3 region has the DNA TGTGCCAGTAGTACCCTTTTAGCGGGAGAGGGCGAGCAGTACTTC.